These T cell receptor beta chains were read from a single sample in a study of cytomegalovirus exposure and HLA in healthy donors. The method was immunoSEQ multiplex PCR; TCRdb's version includes in-frame clones alone and lacks a portion of them. The top ten clones hold about 2.8% of a sample with about 250,000 clones, just under 90% of them seen once. The sample was PBMCs. The receptors derive from a man between 18 and 35 years old in good health and CMV-seronegative. The conserved cysteine and the conserved F or W are not part of the CDR3 here. Each record gives: J gene, D gene, V gene, CDR3 protein. A D gene is named only where the DNA matches it firmly.

J gene: TRBJ2-7; D gene: NA; V gene: TRBV7-2; CDR3 protein: ASSLGQGGYEQY
J gene: TRBJ2-1; D gene: TRBD2; V gene: TRBV9; CDR3 protein: ASSVGGTSSYNEQF
J gene: TRBJ2-5; D gene: TRBD2; V gene: TRBV11-2; CDR3 protein: ASSFTSGGSETQY
J gene: TRBJ1-6; D gene: NA; V gene: TRBV2; CDR3 protein: ASSPLPPGIGSPLH
J gene: TRBJ2-5; D gene: NA; V gene: TRBV7-9; CDR3 protein: ASSLNSGAQETQY
J gene: TRBJ1-1; D gene: TRBD1; V gene: TRBV5-3; CDR3 protein: ARSSGGLNTEAF
J gene: TRBJ1-1; D gene: NA; V gene: TRBV5-4; CDR3 protein: ASSLSWGGARSTEAF
J gene: TRBJ2-7; D gene: TRBD2; V gene: TRBV7-3; CDR3 protein: ASSFYSGSGYEQY
J gene: TRBJ1-1; D gene: NA; V gene: TRBV28; CDR3 protein: ASSLRRTEAF
J gene: TRBJ2-7; D gene: TRBD1; V gene: TRBV19; CDR3 protein: ASGQGDEQY
J gene: TRBJ2-1; D gene: TRBD2; V gene: TRBV5-4; CDR3 protein: ASSSPGTSMI
J gene: TRBJ2-5; D gene: TRBD1; V gene: TRBV27; CDR3 protein: ASSTRDRGTYQETQY
J gene: TRBJ2-2; D gene: TRBD1; V gene: TRBV27; CDR3 protein: ASRRDRVTGELF
J gene: TRBJ2-7; D gene: NA; V gene: TRBV7-2; CDR3 protein: ASSRGYEQY
J gene: TRBJ1-1; D gene: NA; V gene: TRBV29-1; CDR3 protein: SVGQGISSSTEAF
J gene: TRBJ2-7; D gene: NA; V gene: TRBV4-1; CDR3 protein: ASSLRRGRHGNEQY
J gene: TRBJ2-2; D gene: TRBD1; V gene: TRBV12-5; CDR3 protein: ASGLVLGQGVTGELF
J gene: TRBJ2-7; D gene: TRBD1; V gene: TRBV7-2; CDR3 protein: ASSLKGAERYEQY
J gene: TRBJ2-7; D gene: TRBD1; V gene: TRBV28; CDR3 protein: ASREPGTGLYEQY
J gene: TRBJ2-1; D gene: TRBD2; V gene: TRBV2; CDR3 protein: ASSVTGTSGSMGEQF
J gene: TRBJ1-6; D gene: NA; V gene: TRBV10-3; CDR3 protein: AISETPGQGT
J gene: TRBJ1-5; D gene: NA; V gene: TRBV27; CDR3 protein: ASSLRYRESNQPQH
J gene: TRBJ2-7; D gene: NA; V gene: TRBV28; CDR3 protein: ASGLDSRFGEQY
J gene: TRBJ2-7; D gene: TRBD2; V gene: TRBV7-2; CDR3 protein: ASSLRTSGSYEQY
J gene: TRBJ2-1; D gene: NA; V gene: TRBV6-1; CDR3 protein: ASSEEVSSYNEQF
J gene: TRBJ2-7; D gene: NA; V gene: TRBV5-6; CDR3 protein: ASSFTDYEQY
J gene: TRBJ2-3; D gene: TRBD2; V gene: TRBV27; CDR3 protein: ASSFSGGWTDTQY
J gene: TRBJ2-1; D gene: TRBD1; V gene: TRBV5-6; CDR3 protein: ASSLADRDEQF
J gene: TRBJ2-2; D gene: NA; V gene: TRBV4-1; CDR3 protein: ASRSGVLNTGELF
J gene: TRBJ2-2; D gene: NA; V gene: TRBV5-1; CDR3 protein: ASSFAGHDGELF
J gene: TRBJ2-1; D gene: TRBD2; V gene: TRBV7-8; CDR3 protein: ASSIRLAGSSSYNEQF
J gene: TRBJ2-1; D gene: TRBD2; V gene: TRBV7-8; CDR3 protein: ASSPNRLAGYNEQF
J gene: TRBJ2-3; D gene: TRBD2; V gene: TRBV5-1; CDR3 protein: ASSRGTGTSGSTDTQY
J gene: TRBJ1-1; D gene: NA; V gene: TRBV7-2; CDR3 protein: ASSPGSANTEAF
J gene: TRBJ2-1; D gene: TRBD2; V gene: TRBV20-1; CDR3 protein: SARGRGMF
J gene: TRBJ2-7; D gene: NA; V gene: TRBV2; CDR3 protein: ASARVPYEQY
J gene: TRBJ2-7; D gene: TRBD1; V gene: TRBV18; CDR3 protein: ASSPADRDSHEQY
J gene: TRBJ2-1; D gene: TRBD2; V gene: TRBV9; CDR3 protein: ASSQGLAGGSEQF
J gene: TRBJ2-5; D gene: NA; V gene: TRBV27; CDR3 protein: ASSRTEGGETQY
J gene: TRBJ2-5; D gene: TRBD1; V gene: TRBV6-6; CDR3 protein: ASSQGALETQY
J gene: TRBJ1-1; D gene: NA; V gene: TRBV4-2; CDR3 protein: ASSRTVENTEAF
J gene: TRBJ1-4; D gene: TRBD1; V gene: TRBV27; CDR3 protein: ASTPGGGYEKLF
J gene: TRBJ2-1; D gene: TRBD2; V gene: TRBV9; CDR3 protein: ASRTSGDNEQF
J gene: TRBJ2-7; D gene: NA; V gene: TRBV5-6; CDR3 protein: ASSFINEQY
J gene: TRBJ2-7; D gene: NA; V gene: TRBV6-5; CDR3 protein: ASSYRGRPVLYEQY
J gene: TRBJ2-2; D gene: TRBD2; V gene: TRBV7-2; CDR3 protein: ASSLTDVTSVNTGELF
J gene: TRBJ2-7; D gene: NA; V gene: TRBV28; CDR3 protein: ASSLRGYEQY
J gene: TRBJ1-4; D gene: NA; V gene: TRBV6-6; CDR3 protein: ASSIQQGIEKLF
J gene: TRBJ1-1; D gene: TRBD1; V gene: TRBV6-4; CDR3 protein: ATQGARNTEAF
J gene: TRBJ2-1; D gene: NA; V gene: TRBV28; CDR3 protein: ASSPRRYGVGQF